Given below is one T cell receptor beta chain in context. What it binds is unknown. Primers included in the PCR were 60 Vbeta and 13 Jbeta primers. The protocol was immunoSEQ multiplex PCR, while the TCRdb copy is restricted to in-frame clones and leaves out a portion. The data contain 200,000 to 250,000 clones, less than 85% of them singletons. The source of the sample is a study of cytomegalovirus exposure and HLA in healthy donors. Study background: Clustering assigned 81% of the 350 to 400 genotyped donors to the Caucasian-associated ancestry cluster. Whole-study results and caveats: Later genetic work tied a missense DCLRE1C variant to beta-chain V and J trimming. What was likely a sequencing artifact was a cluster of highly shared sequence variants. Most TCR sequences proved rare, with some public TCRs found in many donors.

This TCR was sampled from a man between 18 and 35 years old in good health and CMV-seronegative. The specimen was PBMCs.

In DNA, the CDR3 is TGTGCCAGCAGCTTAGCGGCAGGGGGCGGTGAAAAACTGTTTTTT. Protein: CASSLAAGGGEKLFF. This chain links TRBV7-9 with TRBJ1-4; 8 nucleotides align to TRBD1. V shed 0 bases, J shed 7 bases, and the junction held 4 bases outside the gene matches. In germline, CDR1 is SEHNR, CDR2 FQNEAQ (reference sequence). This CDR3 is 15 amino acids long.